This T cell receptor (beta chain) originates from a study of T cell responses to AZD1222 COVID-19 vaccine. Trimming shortened V by 3 bases and J by 3 bases, and 8 bases separated the two germline ends. CDR3 length: 14 amino acids. Germline V gives CDR1 SNHLY, CDR2 FYNNEI. Concerning this clone: Its antigen is currently unknown.

Data came from immunoSEQ multiplex PCR; TCRdb stores just in-frame clones and leaves some out. Of under 200,000 clones in the sample, just over 90% were seen once. Study findings and constraints: Spike-spanning, vaccine-associated CD4 TCRs were dominant at 160-218 and 743-854. It should be noted that donors were predominantly white British and more often female, and clonal diversity was possibly underestimated. Receipt of two AZD1222 doses was followed by a rise in Spike-specific TCR breadth and depth. Repertoires were obtained only post-peak T cell response.

The starting material was peripheral blood, obtained on day 0 of AZD1222 vaccination. This clonotype was obtained from an adult in good health. V and J are TRBV2 and TRBJ1-4; a possible D gene is TRBD1 (6 bases). The DNA of the CDR3 is TGTGCCAGCAGTGACCGGGGGCCTAATGAAAAACTGTTTTTT. This encodes CASSDRGPNEKLFF.